These 21 T cell receptor beta chains were all obtained from the same sample, sequenced in a study of T cell repertoires in cytomegalovirus infection. TCRdb reprocessed the reads with MiXCR, giving one entry per CDR3 protein. The sample yields some 680,000 distinct CDR3 sequences, 35% seen once. Sequenced material: PBMCs. These receptors all come from a human donor in good health (CMV status not recorded). Some clones in this sample may be carry-over from other donors' samples.

This chain uses TRBV6-5 with TRBJ2-7; TRBD2 matches at 11 bases. CDR1 and CDR2 (germline): MNHEY, SVGAGI. V shed 4 bases and J 5 bases; nucleotides not matched to a gene: 10. The CDR3 is 16 amino acids. Here the CDR3 reads CASSSTTSGSFHEQYF. The CDR3 bases are TGTGCCAGCAGTTCAACTACTAGCGGGAGTTTCCACGAGCAGTACTTC.

In its sample, this clonotype was seen many times. The chain carries TRBV27 and TRBJ1-4, with D tentatively TRBD1 (5 bases). V lost 2 bases to trimming and J lost 7 bases, with 11 bases between them. The CDR3 extends over 14 amino acids. Germline loops: CDR1 MNHEY, CDR2 SMNVEV (reference sequence). CDR3 loop: CASSLVRGGEKLFF. The CDR3 coding sequence is TGTGCCAGCAGTTTAGTAAGGGGTGGTGAAAAACTGTTTTTT.

The V gene is TRBV5-6, the J gene TRBJ2-7; 9 positions agree with TRBD1. Germline V gives CDR1 SGHDT, CDR2 YYEEEE. V lost 4 bases to trimming and J lost 5 bases; unmatched junction nucleotides: 7. This CDR3 has 14 amino acids. This chain's CDR3 is CASSEGQGQDEQYF. The CDR3 DNA sequence: TGTGCCAGCAGCGAGGGACAGGGACAGGACGAGCAGTACTTC.

This chain links TRBV7-2 with TRBJ2-7, with 7 bases that match TRBD2. Trimming removed 5 bases from V and 5 bases from J; junction bases left unmatched: 15. This CDR3 comprises 16 residues. The germline V gene has CDR1 SGHTA and CDR2 FQGNSA. The chain's CDR3 is CASSPNGGRTGNEQYF. DNA for the CDR3: TGTGCCAGCAGCCCCAACGGCGGGAGAACGGGGAACGAGCAGTACTTC.

The chain links TRBV7-3 to TRBJ2-7; 7 nucleotides agree with TRBD1. CDR1 and CDR2 (germline): SGHTA, FQGTGA. Losses at the gene ends were 8 bases for V and 5 bases for J; bases not matched to a gene: 6. The CDR3 covers 12 residues. CDR3 loop: CASRSTGDEQYF. The DNA for the CDR3 is TGTGCCAGCCGCTCCACAGGGGACGAGCAGTACTTC.

This clonotype was seen more than once but under ten times. This rearrangement joins TRBV28 to TRBJ2-4; the D gene could be TRBD1 or TRBD2 (5 bases each). The CDR3 loop spans 13 amino acids. The ends were cut back, 7 bases at V and 4 bases at J, with 11 bases in the middle. Germline values: CDR1 MDHEN, CDR2 SYDVKM. CDR3 DNA: TGTGCCAGCACTGGGGGAATTAAAAACATTCAGTACTTC. Amino acid sequence: CASTGGIKNIQYF.

This clonotype has a single count. This chain links TRBV29-1 with TRBJ2-7; TRBD1 aligns across 8 bases. The V gene's germline CDR1 is SQVTM and CDR2 ANQGSEA. The J segment lost 1 base and the V segment lost 4 bases, leaving 6 bases of the junction unmatched. The CDR3 totals 14 residues. The CDR3 DNA is TGCAGCGTTGCGAACACAGGGGGATCCTACGAGCAGTACTTC. Translating gives CSVANTGGSYEQYF.

About this clonotype: The junction differs from germline at one of its ends, possibly a read error. This chain uses TRBV7-2 with TRBJ2-2; D is perhaps TRBD2 (5 bases). CDR1 SGHTA and CDR2 FQGNSA come from the germline V gene. The CDR3 totals 12 residues. The CDR3 DNA follows: TGTGCCAGCAGCGCCCGTACCGGGGAGCGGTGTTTT. Translating gives CASSARTGERCF. Full variable domain (remainder filled in from reference TRBV7-2 and TRBJ2-2): GAGVSQSPSNKVTEKGKDVELRCDPISGHTALYWYRQSLGQGLEFLIYFQGNSAPDKSGLPSDRFSAERTGGSVSTLTIQRTQQEDSAVYLCASSARTGERCFGEGSRLTVL.

Only a few counts were recorded for this clonotype. CDR3 DNA: TGTGCCAGCAGCCTTCGGGTGGGAGGACGGGAGCAGTACTTC. Translated: CASSLRVGGREQYF. The rearrangement uses TRBV7-6 and TRBJ2-7, with D possibly being TRBD2 (6 bases). V lost 5 bases to trimming and J lost 7 bases, with 18 bases between them. This CDR3 is 14 amino acids long. Germline V gene data show CDR1 as SGHVS and CDR2 as FNYEAQ.

Details on this clonotype: An end of the junction does not agree with germline; a read error may underlie this. The chain is built from TRBV9 and TRBJ1-2; the D is unclear. The CDR3 is made up of 14 amino acids. Germline-derived CDR1 and CDR2 are SGDLS and YYNGEE. The CDR3: CASSGSNTNYCYTF. CDR3 nucleotide sequence: TGTGCCAGCAGCGGCAGTAATACTAACTATTGCTACACCTTC.

V and J are TRBV4-1 and TRBJ2-2, with 8 bases lining up with TRBD2. This CDR3 contains 18 residues. V lost 3 bases, J lost 0 bases, and 9 bases stayed unmatched. CDR1 MGHRA and CDR2 YSYEKL come from the germline V gene. The CDR3 bases are TGCGCCAGCAGCCACCCCTCCGGGAGGGCTGCGAACACCGGGGAGCTGTTTTTT. It yields the protein CASSHPSGRAANTGELFF.

This clonotype was seen many times. The chain uses TRBV7-2 and TRBJ1-2, with D tentatively TRBD1 (6 bases). The ends were cut back, 5 bases at V and 4 bases at J, with 14 bases in the middle. Germline loops: CDR1 SGHTA, CDR2 FQGNSA. This CDR3 contains 14 residues. Written as DNA, the CDR3 is TGTGCCAGCAGCACCCCCGGGACAACCTATGGCTACACCTTC. Its protein product is CASSTPGTTYGYTF.

The chain carries TRBV5-1 and TRBJ2-1; 8 bases are shared with TRBD2. CDR3 length equals 15 residues. CDR1 is SGHRS and CDR2 is YFSETQ in the germline V gene. Germline trimming cut 0 bases from V and 12 bases from J; bases unmatched to any gene: 11. The CDR3 protein is CASSLDGGSGVRQFF. The CDR3 DNA sequence: TGCGCCAGCAGCTTGGATGGAGGTAGCGGGGTTAGGCAGTTCTTC.

The chain uses TRBV20-1 and TRBJ2-2; 13 bases are a match to TRBD2. Germline V gene sequence: CDR1 DFQATT, CDR2 SNEGSKA (reference sequence). This CDR3 is built from 16 residues. V gave up 6 bases and J gave up 5 bases; unmatched junction bases: 9. CDR3 protein: CSAAGLAGDGTGELFF. In DNA, the CDR3 is TGCAGTGCGGCCGGACTAGCGGGAGACGGAACCGGGGAGCTGTTTTTT.

The sample holds a few counts of this clonotype. The rearrangement links TRBV7-8 to TRBJ1-3; D ambiguous. The CDR3 loop spans 10 amino acids. Trimming removed 11 bases from V and 3 bases from J, with 5 bases in between. Germline CDR1 reads SGHVS; CDR2 reads FQNEAQ. CDR3 loop: CAVGGNTIYF. The CDR3 region has the DNA TGTGCCGTAGGTGGAAACACCATATATTTT. The variable domain in full, with the rest retrieved from reference TRBV7-8 and TRBJ1-3, is GAGVSQSPRYKVAKRGQDVALRCDPISGHVSLFWYQQALGQGPEFLTYFQNEAQLDKSGLPSDRFFAERPEGSVSTLKIQRTQQEDSAVYLCAVGGNTIYFGEGSWLTVV.

The count of this clonotype is one. The genes are TRBV5-4 and TRBJ2-2; 10 bases fit TRBD1. Per germline, CDR1 SGHNT and CDR2 YYREEE (reference sequence). Germline trimming cut 4 bases from V and 3 bases from J; bases unmatched to any gene: 9. The CDR3 spans 17 residues. The CDR3 loop is CASSGGPGQGDTGELFF. For the CDR3, the DNA is TGTGCCAGCAGCGGTGGTCCCGGACAGGGGGACACCGGGGAGCTGTTTTTT.

A few counts support this clonotype. The CDR3 here is CASSQDPGGLKTQYF. DNA for the CDR3: TGTGCCAGCAGCCAAGATCCTGGGGGCCTGAAGACCCAGTACTTC. V is TRBV4-2 and J is TRBJ2-5, with D tentatively TRBD1 (6 bases). The germline V and J ends were trimmed by 0 bases and 6 bases, with 14 bases remaining between them. In germline, CDR1 is LGHNA, CDR2 YNFKEQ. The CDR3 sequence is 15 residues long.

This clonotype was counted only a few times. This chain uses TRBV20-1 with TRBJ1-2; a possible D gene is TRBD1 (6 bases). CDR1 is DFQATT and CDR2 is SNEGSKA in the germline V gene (reference sequence). CDR3 length equals 11 residues. V lost 5 bases and J lost 5, with 9 bases in between. The CDR3 here is CSAARGYGYTF. Written as DNA, the CDR3 is TGCAGTGCTGCCAGGGGATATGGCTACACCTTC.

This clonotype appeared a few times. The rearrangement joins TRBV6-6 to TRBJ1-5, with D possibly TRBD1 on 5 matching bases. The CDR3 length is 14 residues. Trimming took 3 bases from V and 7 from J, leaving 13 bases between them. Per germline, CDR1 MNHNY and CDR2 SVGAGI (reference sequence). Here the CDR3 DNA reads TGTGCCAGCAGTTATTGGGGGGGGAACCAGCCCCAGCATTTT. Translation gives CASSYWGGNQPQHF.

In regard to this clonotype: A much larger clone lies a single base off, so this may be a read error. The V gene is TRBV12-3 or TRBV12-4, the J gene TRBJ1-5, with D tentatively TRBD1 (5 bases). The CDR3 sequence is 13 residues long. As DNA, the CDR3 is TGTGCCAGCTGTTTTTGGGGGGACCAGCCCCAGCATTTT. Its protein product is CASCFWGDQPQHF.

The rearrangement links TRBV19 to TRBJ2-7, with TRBD1 as a possible D gene (6 bases). The V end was cut by 7 bases, the J end by 1 base, with 11 bases between. CDR3 length: 13 amino acids. CDR1 and CDR2 (germline): LNHDA, SQIVND (reference sequence). CDR3 loop: CASTQGLSYEQYF. CDR3 DNA sequence: TGTGCCAGTACCCAGGGGTTATCCTACGAGCAGTACTTC. The variable domain in full, with the rest retrieved from reference TRBV19 and TRBJ2-7, is DGGITQSPKYLFRKEGQNVTLSCEQNLNHDAMYWYRQDPGQGLRLIYYSQIVNDFQKGDIAEGYSVSREKKESFPLTVTSAQKNPTAFYLCASTQGLSYEQYFGPGTRLTVT.